These 8 T cell receptor beta chains came from one sample sequenced in a study of blood T cells in healthy people across ages. Sample-barcoded 5' priming and a J-beta primer mix drove a second PCR of about 7 to 11 cycles. TCRdb re-called the 5' RACE reads with MiXCR, one entry per CDR3 protein. Among more than 800,000 distinct CDR3 sequences listed, 45% were seen once. The sample was blood. Receptors were obtained from a woman aged 55-70 years in good health.

V usage is TRBV10-3 and J usage is TRBJ2-5; TRBD2 might be the D (5 bases). The germline CDR1 and CDR2 sequences are ENHRY and SYGVKD. The germline V and J ends were trimmed by 3 bases and 4 bases, with 12 bases remaining between them. This CDR3 comprises 14 residues. CDR3 bases: TGTGCCATCAGTGATCCGGGGTTAAGAGAGACCCAGTACTTC. Amino acids: CAISDPGLRETQYF.

The V and J genes are TRBV3-1 and TRBJ2-5; D uncertain. V shed 0 bases and J shed 11 bases, with 16 bases lying between them. CDR3 length: 14 residues. CDR1 LGHDT and CDR2 YNNKEL come from the germline V gene (reference sequence). The CDR3 reads CASSQDLKGNEQYF. CDR3 in DNA: TGTGCCAGCAGCCAAGATTTAAAGGGCAATGAGCAGTACTTC.

This clonotype was seen ten or more times. The genes are TRBV29-1 and TRBJ2-2; D might be TRBD1 or TRBD2, each matching 5 bases. Per germline, CDR1 SQVTM and CDR2 ANQGSEA. Trimming took 4 bases from V and 4 from J, leaving 13 bases between them. This CDR3 has 14 amino acids. The DNA of the CDR3 is TGCAGCGTTGTCGGGGCTCCGGGCACCGGGGAGCTGTTTTTT. It yields the protein CSVVGAPGTGELFF.

V is TRBV5-5 and J is TRBJ1-1; no definite D call. Trimming removed 0 bases at V and 0 bases at J, with 6 bases between. Germline V gene lookup returns CDR1 SGHKS and CDR2 YYEKEE (reference sequence). CDR3 length equals 14 residues. Here the CDR3 DNA reads TGTGCCAGCAGCTTGGGAGTTTTGAACACTGAAGCTTTCTTT. The encoded protein is CASSLGVLNTEAFF.

J is TRBJ2-7 and V is TRBV5-6; 10 bases fit TRBD2. Losses at the gene ends were 2 bases for V and 4 bases for J; bases not matched to a gene: 3. Looked up from germline, CDR1 is SGHDT and CDR2 is YYEEEE. This CDR3 is 14 amino acids long. The CDR3: CASSLGSGRYEQYF. The CDR3 DNA reads TGTGCCAGCAGCTTAGGTAGCGGGAGGTACGAGCAGTACTTC.

This clonotype was counted a few times. The chain recombines TRBV12-5 with TRBJ2-5; TRBD1 matches at 8 bases. Germline CDR1 reads LGHNT; CDR2 reads FRNRAP. The CDR3 loop spans 14 amino acids. Trimming removed 6 bases from V and 4 bases from J; junction bases left unmatched: 7. CDR3 amino acids: CASGRGQGAETQYF. The CDR3 nucleotides are TGTGCTAGTGGCCGAGGACAGGGTGCAGAGACCCAGTACTTC.

V is TRBV27 and J is TRBJ2-7; tentatively, D is TRBD1 or TRBD2 (6 bases each). CDR3 length: 17 amino acids. Germline loops: CDR1 MNHEY, CDR2 SMNVEV (reference sequence). V was trimmed by 5 bases and J by 3 bases, leaving 23 bases between them. CDR3 protein: CASSTRSGAGPLYEQYF. For the CDR3, the DNA is TGTGCCAGCAGTACCCGCTCGGGGGCGGGTCCCCTCTACGAGCAGTACTTC.

The chain links TRBV4-1 to TRBJ2-7, with 9 bases aligning to TRBD2. Per germline, CDR1 MGHRA and CDR2 YSYEKL. V shed 6 bases, J shed 7 bases, and the junction held 7 bases outside the gene matches. The CDR3 is made up of 13 amino acids. This chain's CDR3 is CASRREGPNEQYF. The CDR3 coding sequence is TGCGCCAGCAGGCGGGAGGGCCCCAATGAGCAGTACTTC.